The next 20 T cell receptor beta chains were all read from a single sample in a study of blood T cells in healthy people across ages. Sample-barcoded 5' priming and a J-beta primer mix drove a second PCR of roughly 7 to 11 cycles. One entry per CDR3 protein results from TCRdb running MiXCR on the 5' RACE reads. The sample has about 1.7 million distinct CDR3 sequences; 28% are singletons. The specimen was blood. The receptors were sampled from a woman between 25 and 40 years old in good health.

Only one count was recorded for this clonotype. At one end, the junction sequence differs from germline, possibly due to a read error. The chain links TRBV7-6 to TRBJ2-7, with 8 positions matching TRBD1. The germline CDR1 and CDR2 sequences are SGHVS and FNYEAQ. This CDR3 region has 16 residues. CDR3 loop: CASGLAGPGGNYEQYF. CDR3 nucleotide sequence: TGTGCCAGCGGCTTAGCAGGTCCAGGGGGCAACTACGAGCAGTACTTC.

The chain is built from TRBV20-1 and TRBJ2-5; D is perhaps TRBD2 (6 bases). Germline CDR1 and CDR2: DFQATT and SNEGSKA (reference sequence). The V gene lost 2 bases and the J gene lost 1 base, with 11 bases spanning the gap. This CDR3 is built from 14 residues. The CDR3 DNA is TGCAGTGCTAGACCTCCGGGACTCCAAGAGACCCAGTACTTC. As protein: CSARPPGLQETQYF.

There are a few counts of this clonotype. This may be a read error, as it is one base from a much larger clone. The CDR3 nucleotides are TGCGCCAGCAGCCTAAGCGGGGGACTCTACGAGCGGTACTTC. Its protein product is CASSLSGGLYERYF. The chain combines TRBV5-1 with TRBJ2-5; 8 positions match TRBD2. J was trimmed by 13 bases and V by 4 bases; bases with no gene match: 15. The germline V gene has CDR1 SGHRS and CDR2 YFSETQ. This CDR3 region has 14 residues.

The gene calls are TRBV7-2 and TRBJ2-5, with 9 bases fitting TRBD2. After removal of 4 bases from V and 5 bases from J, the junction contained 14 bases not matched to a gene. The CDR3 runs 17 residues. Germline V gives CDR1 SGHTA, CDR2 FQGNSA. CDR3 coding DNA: TGTGCCAGCAGCTCCACTGGCGGGAGGGCCGCGGGTGAGACCCAGTACTTC. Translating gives CASSSTGGRAAGETQYF.

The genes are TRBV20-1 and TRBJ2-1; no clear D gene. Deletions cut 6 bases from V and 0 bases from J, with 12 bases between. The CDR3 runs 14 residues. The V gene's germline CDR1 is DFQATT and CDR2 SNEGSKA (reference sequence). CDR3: CSAGKGRSYNEQFF. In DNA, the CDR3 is TGCAGTGCGGGGAAAGGGCGCTCCTACAATGAGCAGTTCTTC.

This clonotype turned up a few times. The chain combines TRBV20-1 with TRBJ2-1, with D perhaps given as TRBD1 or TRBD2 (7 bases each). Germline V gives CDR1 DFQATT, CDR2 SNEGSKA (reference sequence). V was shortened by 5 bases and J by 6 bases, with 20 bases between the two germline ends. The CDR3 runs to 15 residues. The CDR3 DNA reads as TGCAGTGCTCAGCGAGGGGGCGGGAGCGGCAATGAGCAGTTCTTC. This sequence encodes CSAQRGGGSGNEQFF.

The CDR3: CARRGQSNEKLFF. The CDR3 DNA is TGTGCCCGGCGGGGACAAAGCAATGAAAAACTGTTTTTT. The rearrangement links TRBV30 to TRBJ1-4, with a weak D call TRBD1 (6 bases). Germline CDR1 reads GTSNPN; CDR2 reads SVGIG (reference sequence). The CDR3 extends over 13 amino acids. Trimming removed 8 bases at V and 5 bases at J, with 15 bases between.

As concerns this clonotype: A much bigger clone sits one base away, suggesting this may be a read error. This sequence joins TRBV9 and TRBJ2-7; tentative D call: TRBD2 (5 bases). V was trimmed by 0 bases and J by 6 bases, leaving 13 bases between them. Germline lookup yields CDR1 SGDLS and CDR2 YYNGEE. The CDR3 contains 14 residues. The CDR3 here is CASSVVDWSGEQYF. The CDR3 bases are TGTGCCAGCAGCGTAGTGGACTGGTCGGGCGAGCAGTACTTC.

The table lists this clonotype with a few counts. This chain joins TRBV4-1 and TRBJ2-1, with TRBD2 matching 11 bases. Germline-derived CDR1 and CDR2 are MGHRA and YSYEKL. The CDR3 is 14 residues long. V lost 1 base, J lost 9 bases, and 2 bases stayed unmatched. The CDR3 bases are TGCGCCAGCAGCCAAGCGACTAGCGGGGTTGAGCAGTTCTTC. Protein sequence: CASSQATSGVEQFF.

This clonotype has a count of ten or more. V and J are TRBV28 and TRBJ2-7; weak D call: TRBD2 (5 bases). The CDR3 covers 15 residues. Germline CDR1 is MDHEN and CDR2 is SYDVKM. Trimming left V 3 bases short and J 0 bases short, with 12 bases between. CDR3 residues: CASSFFSVFSYEQYF. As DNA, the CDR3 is TGTGCCAGCAGTTTCTTTAGCGTTTTCTCCTACGAGCAGTACTTC. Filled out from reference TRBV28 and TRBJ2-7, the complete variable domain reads DVKVTQSSRYLVKRTGEKVFLECVQDMDHENMFWYRQDPGLGLRLIYFSYDVKMKEKGDIPEGYSVSREKKERFSLILESASTNQTSMYLCASSFFSVFSYEQYFGPGTRLTVT.

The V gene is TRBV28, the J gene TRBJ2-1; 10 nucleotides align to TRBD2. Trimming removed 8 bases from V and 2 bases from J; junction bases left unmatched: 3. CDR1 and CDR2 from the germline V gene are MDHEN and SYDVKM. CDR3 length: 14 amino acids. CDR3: CASFSGGTYNEQFF. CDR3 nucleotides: TGTGCCAGCTTTAGCGGGGGGACCTACAATGAGCAGTTCTTC. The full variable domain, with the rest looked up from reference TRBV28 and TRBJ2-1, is DVKVTQSSRYLVKRTGEKVFLECVQDMDHENMFWYRQDPGLGLRLIYFSYDVKMKEKGDIPEGYSVSREKKERFSLILESASTNQTSMYLCASFSGGTYNEQFFGPGTRLTVL.

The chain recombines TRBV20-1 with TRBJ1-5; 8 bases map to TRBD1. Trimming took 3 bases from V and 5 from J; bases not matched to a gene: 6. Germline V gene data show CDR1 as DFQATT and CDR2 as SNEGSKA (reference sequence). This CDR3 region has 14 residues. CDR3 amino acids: CSARDGQGHQPQHF. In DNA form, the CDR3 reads TGCAGTGCTAGGGATGGACAGGGCCATCAGCCCCAGCATTTT.

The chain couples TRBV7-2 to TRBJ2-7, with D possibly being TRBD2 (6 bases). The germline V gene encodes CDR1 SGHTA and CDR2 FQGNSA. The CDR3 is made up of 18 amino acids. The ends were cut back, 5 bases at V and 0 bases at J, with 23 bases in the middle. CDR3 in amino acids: CASSAPRRDLLSSYEQYF. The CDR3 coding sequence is TGTGCCAGCAGCGCCCCCCGCCGGGACTTGCTATCCTCCTACGAGCAGTACTTC. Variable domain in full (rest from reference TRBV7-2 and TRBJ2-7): GAGVSQSPSNKVTEKGKDVELRCDPISGHTALYWYRQSLGQGLEFLIYFQGNSAPDKSGLPSDRFSAERTGGSVSTLTIQRTQQEDSAVYLCASSAPRRDLLSSYEQYFGPGTRLTVT.

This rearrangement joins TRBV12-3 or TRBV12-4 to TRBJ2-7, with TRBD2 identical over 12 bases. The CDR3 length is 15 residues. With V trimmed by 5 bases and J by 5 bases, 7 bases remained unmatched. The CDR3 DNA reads TGTGCCAGCAGTCCCGGACTAGCGGGGAGGAACGAGCAGTACTTC. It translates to CASSPGLAGRNEQYF.

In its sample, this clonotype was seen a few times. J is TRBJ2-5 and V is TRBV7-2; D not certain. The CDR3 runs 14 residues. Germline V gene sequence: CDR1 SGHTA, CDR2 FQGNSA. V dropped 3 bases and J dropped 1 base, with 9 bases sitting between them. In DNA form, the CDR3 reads TGTGCCAGCAGCTTGATGCCGGGCCAAGAGACCCAGTACTTC. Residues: CASSLMPGQETQYF.

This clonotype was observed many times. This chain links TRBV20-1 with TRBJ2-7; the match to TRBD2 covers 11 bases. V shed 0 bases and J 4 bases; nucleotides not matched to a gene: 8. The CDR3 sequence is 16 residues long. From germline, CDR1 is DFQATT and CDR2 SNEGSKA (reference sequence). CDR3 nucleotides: TGCAGTGCTAGAGATTTAAGGCTAGCGGGAGGTTACGAGCAGTACTTC. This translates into CSARDLRLAGGYEQYF.

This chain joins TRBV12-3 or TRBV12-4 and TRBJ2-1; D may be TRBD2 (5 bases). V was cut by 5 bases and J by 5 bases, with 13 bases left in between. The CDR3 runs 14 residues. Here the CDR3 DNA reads TGTGCCAGCAGTCCGCTGGACTGGAACAATGAGCAGTTCTTC. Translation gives CASSPLDWNNEQFF.

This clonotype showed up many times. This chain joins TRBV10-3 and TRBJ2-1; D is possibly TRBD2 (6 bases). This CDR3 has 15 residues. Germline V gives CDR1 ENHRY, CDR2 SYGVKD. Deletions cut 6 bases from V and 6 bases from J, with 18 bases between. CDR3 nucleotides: TGTGCCATCAGCGATAACCCCGAGGGAGGCAATGAGCAGTTCTTC. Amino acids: CAISDNPEGGNEQFF.

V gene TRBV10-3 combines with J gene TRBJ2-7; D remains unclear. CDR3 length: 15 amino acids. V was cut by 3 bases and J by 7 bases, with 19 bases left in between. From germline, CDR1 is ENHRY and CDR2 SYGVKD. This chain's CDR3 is CAISERVDEYNEQYF. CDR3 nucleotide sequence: TGTGCCATCAGTGAAAGGGTGGACGAATACAATGAGCAGTACTTC.

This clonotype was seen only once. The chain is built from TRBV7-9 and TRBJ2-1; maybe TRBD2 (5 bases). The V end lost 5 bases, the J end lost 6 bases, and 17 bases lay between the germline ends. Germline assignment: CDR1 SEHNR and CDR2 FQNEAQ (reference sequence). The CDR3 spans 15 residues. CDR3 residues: CASSIGGHIVNEQFF. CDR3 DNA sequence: TGTGCCAGCAGCATCGGAGGTCATATTGTCAATGAGCAGTTCTTC.